Each of the 8 T cell receptor beta chains below was sequenced from the same sample in a study of cytomegalovirus exposure and HLA in healthy donors. Profiling relied on immunoSEQ multiplex PCR, and the TCRdb table lists in-frame clones only, not all of them. Among about 130,000 clones listed, about 96% were seen once. The sequencing input was PBMCs. These receptors came from a man younger than 35 in good health and CMV-seronegative.

The chain combines TRBV28 with TRBJ2-1; D remains unclear. V dropped 4 bases and J dropped 0 bases, with 13 bases sitting between them. Germline V gene data show CDR1 as MDHEN and CDR2 as SYDVKM. CDR3 length equals 16 residues. The CDR3 protein is CASSSQLISSYNEQFF. The DNA for the CDR3 is TGTGCCAGCAGTTCTCAACTCATAAGCTCCTACAATGAGCAGTTCTTC.

This chain connects TRBV6-4 to TRBJ2-1, with 16 bases matching TRBD2. The germline V gene has CDR1 MRHNA and CDR2 SNTAGT. The V segment lost 6 bases and the J segment 8 bases; nucleotides outside the gene matches: 4. The CDR3 contains 15 residues. As DNA, the CDR3 is TGTGCCAGCAGCCCGGGACTAGCGGGAGGGGATGAGCAGTTCTTC. It encodes CASSPGLAGGDEQFF.

In the case of this clone: The sample has other DNA sequences that encode this CDR3 too. This chain joins TRBV28 and TRBJ1-1, with D perhaps matching TRBD1 (5 bases). The length of the CDR3 is 13 residues. Germline V gene lookup returns CDR1 MDHEN and CDR2 SYDVKM. V lost 6 bases to trimming and J lost 0 bases, with 8 bases between them. Here the CDR3 DNA reads TGTGCCAGCAGCTTGACAGTGAACACTGAAGCTTTCTTT. It yields the protein CASSLTVNTEAFF.

This rearrangement joins TRBV11-3 to TRBJ2-5, with TRBD1 matching over 8 bases. Germline V gives CDR1 SGHNT, CDR2 YENEEA. The CDR3 totals 15 residues. After removal of 0 bases from V and 9 bases from J, the junction contained 9 bases not matched to a gene. CDR3 in DNA: TGTGCCAGCAGCTTAGATATTCAGGGGGCCAAGGCCCAGTACTTC. Translating it yields CASSLDIQGAKAQYF. Complete variable domain (other parts from reference TRBV11-3 and TRBJ2-5): EAGVVQSPRYKIIEKKQPVAFWCNPISGHNTLYWYLQNLGQGPELLIRYENEEAVDDSQLPKDRFSAERLKGVDSTLKIQPAELGDSAVYLCASSLDIQGAKAQYFGPGTRLLVL.

This sequence joins TRBV7-2 and TRBJ2-1, with a possible D match to TRBD2 (5 bases). Trimming shortened V by 8 bases and J by 5 bases, and 19 bases separated the two germline ends. Germline V CDR1 and CDR2: SGHTA, FQGNSA. CDR3 length equals 15 residues. Written as DNA, the CDR3 is TGTGCCAGCTCTTGGGCTAGCATCTCGAACAATGAGCAGTTCTTC. It is translated as CASSWASISNNEQFF.

This sequence joins TRBV19 and TRBJ1-2; 8 bases map to TRBD1. Trimming at V came to 5 bases and at J to 5 bases, leaving 7 bases not matched to a gene. CDR3 length: 14 residues. CDR1 and CDR2 from the germline V gene are LNHDA and SQIVND (reference sequence). The CDR3 DNA is TGTGCCAGTAGTCTCGGACAGGGAAGATATGGCTACACCTTC. This encodes CASSLGQGRYGYTF.

The V and J genes are TRBV19 and TRBJ1-1; D is undetermined. Germline values: CDR1 LNHDA, CDR2 SQIVND (reference sequence). The CDR3 is made up of 18 amino acids. The ends were cut back, 6 bases at V and 0 bases at J, with 23 bases in the middle. CDR3 sequence (DNA): TGTGCCAGTAGCCCACACAGCGGCAGGCCTCTTATGAACACTGAAGCTTTCTTT. Protein sequence: CASSPHSGRPLMNTEAFF. Full variable domain (remainder filled in from reference TRBV19 and TRBJ1-1): DGGITQSPKYLFRKEGQNVTLSCEQNLNHDAMYWYRQDPGQGLRLIYYSQIVNDFQKGDIAEGYSVSREKKESFPLTVTSAQKNPTAFYLCASSPHSGRPLMNTEAFFGQGTRLTVV.

The rearrangement links TRBV11-1 to TRBJ2-3, with D possibly matching TRBD1 (5 bases). Germline CDR1 and CDR2: SGHAT and FQDESV (reference sequence). The CDR3 runs to 16 residues. The V end was cut by 6 bases, the J end by 3 bases, with 19 bases between. CDR3 DNA sequence: TGTGCCAGCAGTCCCGGTGGGGCCCCCTCGACAGATACGCAGTATTTT. Amino acid sequence: CASSPGGAPSTDTQYF.